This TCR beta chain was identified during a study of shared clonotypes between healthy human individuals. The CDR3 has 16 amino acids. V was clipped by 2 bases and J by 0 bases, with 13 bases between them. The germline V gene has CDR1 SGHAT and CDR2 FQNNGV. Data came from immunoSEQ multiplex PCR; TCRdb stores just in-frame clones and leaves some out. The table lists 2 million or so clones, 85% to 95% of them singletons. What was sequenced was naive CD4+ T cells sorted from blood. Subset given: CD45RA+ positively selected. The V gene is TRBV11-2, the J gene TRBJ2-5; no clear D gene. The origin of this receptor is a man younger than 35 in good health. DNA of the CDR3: TGTGCCAGCAGCTTAAATCCACAGAGGTACCAAGAGACCCAGTACTTC. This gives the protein CASSLNPQRYQETQYF.